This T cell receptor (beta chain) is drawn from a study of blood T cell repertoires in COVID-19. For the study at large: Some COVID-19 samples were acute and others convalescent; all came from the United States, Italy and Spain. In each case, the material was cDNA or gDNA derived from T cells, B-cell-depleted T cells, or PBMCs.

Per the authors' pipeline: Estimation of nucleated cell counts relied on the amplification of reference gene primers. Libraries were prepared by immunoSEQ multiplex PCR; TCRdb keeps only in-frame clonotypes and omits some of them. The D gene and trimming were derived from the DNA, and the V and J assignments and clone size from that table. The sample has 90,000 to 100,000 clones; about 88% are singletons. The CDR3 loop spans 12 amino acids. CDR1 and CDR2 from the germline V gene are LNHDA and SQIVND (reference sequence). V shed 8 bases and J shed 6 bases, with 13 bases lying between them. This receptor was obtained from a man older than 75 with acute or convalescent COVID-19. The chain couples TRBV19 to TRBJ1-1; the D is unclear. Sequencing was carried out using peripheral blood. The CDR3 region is CASWRFGSEAFF. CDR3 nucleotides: TGTGCCAGTTGGAGATTTGGGTCTGAAGCTTTCTTT.